A selection of T cell receptor beta chains follows, all from one sample in a study of shared clonotypes between healthy human individuals. Assay: immunoSEQ multiplex PCR; the TCRdb copy retains only in-frame clones and omits some. Of about 2.4 million clones in the sample, around 94% are singletons; the top ten hold over 0.12%. The specimen was naive CD4+ T cells sorted from blood. These receptor sequences come from a man aged 18 to 29 in good health. Each CDR3 is given with its conserved first and last residue. The D gene is left open where the match is weak. Expanded clones get a size class; other rows say once, few or many, or leave the size out.

clone_size j_call d_call cdr3_length v_call cdr3_aa cdr3_nt
few TRBJ1-1 . 13 TRBV7-9 CASSSDGNTEAFF TGTGCCAGCAGCTCTGACGGAAACACTGAAGCTTTCTTT
. TRBJ2-5 TRBD2 16 TRBV7-6 CASRLAGGGIQETQYF TGTGCCAGCAGATTAGCGGGAGGGGGGATCCAAGAGACCCAGTACTTC
. TRBJ2-1 . 13 TRBV7-2 CASSLRAYNEQFF TGTGCCAGCAGCTTGAGGGCCTACAATGAGCAGTTCTTC
. TRBJ1-1 TRBD1 13 TRBV18 CASSSQGAAEAFF TGTGCCAGCTCATCGCAGGGGGCAGCTGAAGCTTTCTTT
. TRBJ1-4 . 16 TRBV5-5 CASSLLGGQTNEKLFF TGTGCCAGCAGCTTGCTAGGCGGCCAAACTAATGAAAAACTGTTTTTT
. TRBJ2-5 . 13 TRBV7-9 CASSRKGGETQYF TGTGCCAGCAGCCGGAAAGGGGGAGAGACCCAGTACTTC
. TRBJ1-3 TRBD1 16 TRBV25-1 CASSQQGASSGNTIYF TGTGCCAGCAGCCAACAGGGGGCTAGCTCTGGAAACACCATATATTTT
. TRBJ2-1 . 13 TRBV7-9 CASSSRKNNEQFF TGTGCCAGCAGCTCAAGGAAAAACAATGAGCAGTTCTTC
. TRBJ2-5 TRBD1 14 TRBV4-1 CASSQGQGYETQYF TGCGCCAGCAGCCAAGGACAGGGATATGAGACCCAGTACTTC
few TRBJ2-7 . 13 TRBV30 CAWSDSFSYEQYF TGTGCCTGGAGTGACAGTTTCTCCTACGAGCAGTACTTC
. TRBJ2-7 TRBD2 15 TRBV6-6 CASSSASGDLYEQYF TGTGCCAGCAGTTCGGCTAGCGGGGATCTCTACGAGCAGTACTTC
. TRBJ1-1 TRBD1 16 TRBV19 CASSPMTGAVNTEAFF TGTGCCAGTAGTCCAATGACAGGGGCGGTGAACACTGAAGCTTTCTTT
. TRBJ1-5 . 15 TRBV4-2 CASSQDGRGNQPQHF TGTGCCAGCAGCCAAGATGGTCGTGGCAATCAGCCCCAGCATTTT
once TRBJ2-1 TRBD1 16 TRBV5-1 CASSSPNRGAYNEQFF TGCGCCAGCAGCTCCCCCAACAGGGGGGCCTACAATGAGCAGTTCTTC
. TRBJ2-3 . 17 TRBV5-5 CASSLHSRTETRNTQYF TGTGCCAGCAGCTTACATAGCCGCACTGAGACCAGAAATACGCAGTATTTT
once TRBJ1-4 . 19 TRBV15 CATSRDRGRGKSTNEKLFF TGTGCCACCAGCAGAGATCGGGGCAGGGGAAAGTCAACTAATGAAAAACTGTTTTTT
. TRBJ2-3 . 13 TRBV11-3 CASSGLSTDTQYF TGTGCCAGCAGCGGACTCAGCACAGATACGCAGTATTTT
. TRBJ1-5 . 13 TRBV7-2 CASSLVQGQPQHF TGTGCCAGCAGCTTGGTACAGGGTCAGCCCCAGCATTTT
. TRBJ2-7 . 13 TRBV4-3 CASSHRGAYEQYF TGCGCCAGCAGCCATAGGGGAGCCTACGAGCAGTACTTC
. TRBJ1-1 TRBD1 14 TRBV19 CASSSQGAGTEAFF TGTGCCAGTAGTTCTCAGGGGGCAGGCACTGAAGCTTTCTTT
. TRBJ2-3 . 17 TRBV7-9 CASSPRTQTGSTDTQYF TGTGCCAGCAGCCCCAGGACTCAAACGGGGAGCACAGATACGCAGTATTTT
once TRBJ1-3 . 15 TRBV5-1 CASSFGDKSGNTIYF TGCGCCAGCAGCTTTGGAGATAAATCTGGAAACACCATATATTTT
. TRBJ2-5 . 14 TRBV7-9 CASSATGPQETQYF TGTGCCAGCAGCGCCACAGGACCGCAAGAGACCCAGTACTTC
. TRBJ2-7 . 15 TRBV5-1 CASSLANGPIYEQYF TGCGCCAGCAGCTTGGCCAATGGACCTATCTACGAGCAGTACTTC
. TRBJ1-2 TRBD1 15 TRBV5-4 CASSSRDRGLAGYTF TGTGCCAGCAGCTCCCGGGACAGGGGGCTTGCTGGCTACACCTTC
. TRBJ1-1 . 15 TRBV5-1 CASSAQGLENTEAFF TGCGCCAGCAGCGCGCAGGGGTTGGAGAACACTGAAGCTTTCTTT